Following are 23 T cell receptor beta chains from one sample sequenced in a study of identical twins. TCRdb independently ran MiXCR on the 5' RACE reads; one entry per CDR3 protein. The repertoire holds 1.5 million to 2 million distinct CDR3 sequences, under 35% seen once, with roughly 0.3% in the top ten. The specimen was cord blood. These receptors all stem from a newborn girl in good health.

The rearrangement joins TRBV4-1 to TRBJ2-1; 7 bases map to TRBD2. Looked up from germline, CDR1 is MGHRA and CDR2 is YSYEKL. The V segment lost 1 base and the J segment 0 bases; nucleotides outside the gene matches: 6. This CDR3 has 17 residues. The CDR3 DNA reads as TGCGCCAGCAGCCAAGCTAACGGGAGGAGCTCCTACAATGAGCAGTTCTTC. It codes for CASSQANGRSSYNEQFF.

The gene calls are TRBV18 and TRBJ1-2, with 9 positions matching TRBD1. The germline gives CDR1 KGHSH, CDR2 LQKENI. This CDR3 has 15 residues. V shed 6 bases and J 6 bases; nucleotides not matched to a gene: 11. In DNA, the CDR3 is TGTGCCAGCTCGGAAAGGACAGGGGCCTCCAATGGCTACACCTTC. Amino acid sequence: CASSERTGASNGYTF. The whole variable domain, filled in from reference TRBV18 and TRBJ1-2, reads NAGVMQNPRHLVRRRGQEARLRCSPMKGHSHVYWYRQLPEEGLKFMVYLQKENIIDESGMPKERFSAEFPKEGPSILRIQQVVRGDSAAYFCASSERTGASNGYTFGSGTRLTVV.

This clonotype was seen once. V is TRBV20-1 and J is TRBJ2-7; 9 nucleotides line up with TRBD2. This CDR3 comprises 18 residues. J gave up 7 bases and V 0 bases, and 19 bases lay outside the gene matches. Germline V gene data show CDR1 as DFQATT and CDR2 as SNEGSKA (reference sequence). The CDR3 bases are TGCAGTGCTAGAGATCTGCGCGGGGGGGCCGGGTCCTACAATGAGCAGTACTTC. Protein product: CSARDLRGGAGSYNEQYF.

V gene TRBV7-2 combines with J gene TRBJ2-5; either TRBD1 or TRBD2 may supply D (5 bases each). This CDR3 contains 14 residues. Germline V gene sequence: CDR1 SGHTA, CDR2 FQGNSA. V lost 3 bases and J 4 bases, leaving 12 bases between the germline ends. The CDR3 loop is CASSLGRTTETQYF. CDR3 DNA: TGTGCCAGCAGCTTGGGACGGACCACAGAGACCCAGTACTTC.

CDR3 residues: CASSHRGGVTEAFF. CDR3 DNA sequence: TGTGCCAGCAGCCACAGGGGAGGGGTCACTGAAGCTTTCTTT. The J gene is TRBJ1-1, the V gene TRBV3-1; a weak D match, TRBD1 (6 bases). The germline V and J ends were trimmed by 3 bases and 4 bases, with 12 bases remaining between them. From germline, CDR1 is LGHDT and CDR2 YNNKEL (reference sequence). The CDR3 extends over 14 amino acids.

The chain combines TRBV28 with TRBJ2-3; 14 nucleotides align to TRBD2. CDR3 length: 20 amino acids. The germline V gene encodes CDR1 MDHEN and CDR2 SYDVKM. Trimming removed 1 base from V and 6 bases from J; junction bases left unmatched: 15. The CDR3 is CASSLSYVGGLAGAGDTQYF. The CDR3 region has the DNA TGTGCCAGCAGTTTATCGTACGTCGGGGGACTAGCGGGAGCAGGGGATACGCAGTATTTT. Using reference TRBV28 and TRBJ2-3 for the parts outside the CDR3, the full variable domain is DVKVTQSSRYLVKRTGEKVFLECVQDMDHENMFWYRQDPGLGLRLIYFSYDVKMKEKGDIPEGYSVSREKKERFSLILESASTNQTSMYLCASSLSYVGGLAGAGDTQYFGPGTRLTVL.

The table lists this clonotype with a few counts. This sequence joins TRBV20-1 and TRBJ2-7; D is possibly TRBD1 (6 bases). Trimming took off 6 bases at V and 0 bases at J, with 12 bases between the two ends. Per the germline V gene, CDR1 is DFQATT and CDR2 is SNEGSKA (reference sequence). There are 13 residues in the CDR3. CDR3 DNA: TGCAGTGCGTACCGGGACAACTCCTACGAGCAGTACTTC. Translated: CSAYRDNSYEQYF.

This clonotype has ten or more counts. The V call is TRBV7-8, the J call TRBJ2-3; 8 positions match TRBD2. The CDR3 has 15 amino acids. V lost 3 bases to trimming and J lost 2 bases; unmatched junction nucleotides: 4. Germline V gene lookup returns CDR1 SGHVS and CDR2 FQNEAQ. CDR3 nucleotides: TGTGCCAGCAGCTTTAAAGCGGGGGTCACAGATACGCAGTATTTT. Translated: CASSFKAGVTDTQYF.

The rearrangement links TRBV18 to TRBJ2-1, with a weak D call TRBD2 (5 bases). This CDR3 contains 17 residues. Per germline, CDR1 KGHSH and CDR2 LQKENI. The germline V and J ends were trimmed by 5 bases and 8 bases, with 25 bases remaining between them. In DNA, the CDR3 is TGTGCCAGCTCATTAATACCGGGAATCGGCAACAATCATGAGCAGTTCTTC. It codes for CASSLIPGIGNNHEQFF.

CDR3 DNA sequence: TGTGCCAGCTCAGGAGGGACTACGACTTCCTACGAGCAGTACTTC. This encodes CASSGGTTTSYEQYF. This chain joins TRBV18 and TRBJ2-7; 7 nucleotides agree with TRBD2. The CDR3 sequence is 15 residues long. CDR1 is KGHSH, CDR2 LQKENI, per germline. Trimming at V came to 5 bases and at J to 1 base, leaving 8 bases not matched to a gene. Variable domain in full (rest from reference TRBV18 and TRBJ2-7): NAGVMQNPRHLVRRRGQEARLRCSPMKGHSHVYWYRQLPEEGLKFMVYLQKENIIDESGMPKERFSAEFPKEGPSILRIQQVVRGDSAAYFCASSGGTTTSYEQYFGPGTRLTVT.

The gene calls are TRBV7-9 and TRBJ1-6, with D possibly TRBD1 on 6 matching bases. The CDR3 sequence is 16 residues long. Trimming pared 4 bases from V and 6 bases from J, leaving 16 bases between. Germline V CDR1 and CDR2: SEHNR, FQNEAQ (reference sequence). The CDR3 DNA sequence: TGTGCCAGCAGCTCCTCCCGGCCGGACAGTAATTCACCCCTCCACTTT. Translating gives CASSSSRPDSNSPLHF.

The V gene is TRBV12-3 or TRBV12-4, the J gene TRBJ1-2; D call uncertain. V lost 6 bases and J 4 bases, leaving 12 bases between the germline ends. The CDR3 covers 13 residues. CDR3 protein: CASRRTHLYGYTF. DNA of the CDR3: TGTGCCAGCAGGAGGACCCACCTCTATGGCTACACCTTC.

V is TRBV3-1 and J is TRBJ2-1; 10 positions agree with TRBD2. The DNA end lines up better with TRBJ2-7; the J call may be wrong. This CDR3 region has 15 residues. Germline CDR1 is LGHDT and CDR2 is YNNKEL (reference sequence). CDR3 loop: CASRTGTSEYNEQYF. CDR3 bases: TGTGCCAGCAGAACCGGGACTAGCGAGTACAATGAGCAGTACTTC.

This rearrangement joins TRBV6-1 to TRBJ2-7; 8 bases map to TRBD2. The germline gives CDR1 MNHNS, CDR2 SASEGT. The trim removed 6 bases at V and 7 bases at J, leaving 17 bases unmatched. The CDR3 consists of 16 residues. The CDR3 sequence: CASRGPGGETYNEQYF. The CDR3 DNA reads as TGTGCCAGCAGGGGCCCCGGGGGGGAAACCTACAATGAGCAGTACTTC.

This clonotype showed up just a few times. The chain employs TRBV28 and TRBJ2-1; the D is unclear. The germline V gene encodes CDR1 MDHEN and CDR2 SYDVKM. V lost 6 bases to trimming and J lost 6 bases, with 12 bases between them. CDR3 size: 13 residues. CDR3 in amino acids: CASSTTPGNEQFF. The CDR3 coding sequence is TGTGCCAGCAGCACGACACCGGGCAATGAGCAGTTCTTC. Filled out from reference TRBV28 and TRBJ2-1, the complete variable domain reads DVKVTQSSRYLVKRTGEKVFLECVQDMDHENMFWYRQDPGLGLRLIYFSYDVKMKEKGDIPEGYSVSREKKERFSLILESASTNQTSMYLCASSTTPGNEQFFGPGTRLTVL.

A few counts support this clonotype. The chain couples TRBV27 to TRBJ2-3; TRBD1 is a possible D gene (5 bases). From germline, CDR1 is MNHEY and CDR2 SMNVEV (reference sequence). V was pared by 7 bases and J by 5 bases, with 25 bases between. This CDR3 spans 17 amino acids. CDR3 in amino acids: CASTFHGQGKFRDTQYF. CDR3 coding DNA: TGTGCCAGCACCTTTCACGGGCAGGGAAAGTTTAGAGATACGCAGTATTTT.

This chain links TRBV5-1 with TRBJ2-3; D may be TRBD1 (5 bases). CDR1 and CDR2 from the germline V gene are SGHRS and YFSETQ. Trimming took off 3 bases at V and 5 bases at J, with 13 bases between the two ends. CDR3 size: 14 residues. The CDR3 DNA is TGCGCCAGCAGCTCAGGACATATCATAGATACGCAGTATTTT. It yields the protein CASSSGHIIDTQYF.

With respect to this clonotype: One end of the junction does not line up with germline, which may come from a read error. The chain is built from TRBV12-3 or TRBV12-4 and TRBJ2-7; D not certain. The CDR3 contains 17 residues. The CDR3 DNA is TGTGCCAGCAGTTTAGCGGGGTCCTACTTGCACTCCTTCGAGCAGTACTTC. Translating it yields CASSLAGSYLHSFEQYF.

This clonotype was recorded a few times. The genes are TRBV14 and TRBJ2-1, with 12 nucleotides matching TRBD2. Trimming at V came to 4 bases and at J to 4 bases, leaving 8 bases not matched to a gene. Germline CDR1 reads SGHDN; CDR2 reads FVKESK. The CDR3 is made up of 17 amino acids. The CDR3 is CASSPNLLAGGYNEQFF. As DNA, the CDR3 is TGTGCCAGCAGCCCCAACCTCCTAGCGGGAGGGTACAATGAGCAGTTCTTC.

This clonotype was found a few times. J is TRBJ2-5 and V is TRBV6-6; the D is unclear. Gene TRBJ2-7 matches the end of the DNA better, so the J call may be wrong. Germline values: CDR1 MNHNY, CDR2 SVGAGI (reference sequence). This CDR3 comprises 14 residues. The CDR3 nucleotides are TGTGCCAGCACCGAGGACCGCTATTCTTACGAGCAGTACTTC. Encoded protein: CASTEDRYSYEQYF.

This clonotype has just a few counts. The rearrangement uses TRBV11-2 and TRBJ2-1; tentatively, D is TRBD1 or TRBD2 (6 bases each). Germline-derived CDR1 and CDR2 are SGHAT and FQNNGV. Trimming stripped 4 bases from V and 5 bases from J, with 15 bases between. The CDR3 spans 15 residues. The CDR3 is CASSYLGGRDNEQFF. CDR3 DNA sequence: TGTGCCAGCAGCTACCTGGGGGGCCGGGACAATGAGCAGTTCTTC.

The genes are TRBV6-5 and TRBJ2-7; 15 bases match TRBD2. With 6 bases clipped from V and 3 bases from J, the junction kept 6 bases outside the gene matches. Germline V gives CDR1 MNHEY, CDR2 SVGAGI. There are 16 residues in the CDR3. CDR3 sequence: CASRGLAGGENYEQYF. The CDR3 DNA sequence: TGTGCCAGCAGGGGACTAGCGGGAGGCGAAAACTACGAGCAGTACTTC.

Only a few counts were recorded for this clonotype. This rearrangement joins TRBV4-2 to TRBJ2-5; D might be TRBD1 or TRBD2, each matching 5 bases. Germline lookup yields CDR1 LGHNA and CDR2 YNFKEQ. V lost 0 bases to trimming and J lost 11 bases, with 19 bases between them. The CDR3 is made up of 15 amino acids. The CDR3 loop reads CASSQDSDTRGVQYF. CDR3 coding DNA: TGTGCCAGCAGCCAAGATTCCGACACTAGAGGGGTGCAGTACTTC.